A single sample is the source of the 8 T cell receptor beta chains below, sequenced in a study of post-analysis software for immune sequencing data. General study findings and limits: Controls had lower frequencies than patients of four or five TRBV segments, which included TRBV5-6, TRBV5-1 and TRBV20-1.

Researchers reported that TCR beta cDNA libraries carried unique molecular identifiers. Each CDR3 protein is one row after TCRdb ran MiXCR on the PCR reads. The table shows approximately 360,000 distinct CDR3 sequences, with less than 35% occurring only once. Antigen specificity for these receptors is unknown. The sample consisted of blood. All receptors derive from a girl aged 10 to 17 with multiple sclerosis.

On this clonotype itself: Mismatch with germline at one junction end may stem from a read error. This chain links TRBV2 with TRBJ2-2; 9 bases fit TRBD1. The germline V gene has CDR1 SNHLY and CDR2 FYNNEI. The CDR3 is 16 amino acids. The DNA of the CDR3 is TGTGTCAGCAGGGGGGGGACAGGGACTTCCACCGGGGAGCTGTTTTTT. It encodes CVSRGGTGTSTGELFF.

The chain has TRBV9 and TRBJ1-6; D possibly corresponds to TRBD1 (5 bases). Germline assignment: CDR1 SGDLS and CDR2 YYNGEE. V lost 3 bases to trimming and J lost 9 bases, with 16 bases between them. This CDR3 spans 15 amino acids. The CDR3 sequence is CASSDRGMLASPLHF. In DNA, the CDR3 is TGTGCCAGCAGCGATAGGGGAATGTTGGCTTCACCCCTCCACTTT.

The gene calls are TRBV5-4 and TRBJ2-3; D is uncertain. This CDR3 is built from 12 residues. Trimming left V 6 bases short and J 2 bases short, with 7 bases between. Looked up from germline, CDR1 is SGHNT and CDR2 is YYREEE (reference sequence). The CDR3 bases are TGTGCCAGCAATCTTGACACAGATACGCAGTATTTT. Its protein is CASNLDTDTQYF.

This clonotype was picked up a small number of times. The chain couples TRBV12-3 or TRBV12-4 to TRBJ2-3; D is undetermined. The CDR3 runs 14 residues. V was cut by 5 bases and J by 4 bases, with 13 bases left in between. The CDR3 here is CASSPSWRPDTQYF. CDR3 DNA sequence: TGTGCCAGCAGTCCCTCTTGGCGTCCAGATACGCAGTATTTT.

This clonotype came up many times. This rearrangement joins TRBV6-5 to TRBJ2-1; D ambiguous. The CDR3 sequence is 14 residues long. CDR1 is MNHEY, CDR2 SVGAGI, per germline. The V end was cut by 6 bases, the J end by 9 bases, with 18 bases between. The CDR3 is CASSNPLGKSEQFF. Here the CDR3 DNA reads TGTGCCAGCAGCAACCCTCTTGGGAAGAGTGAGCAGTTCTTC.

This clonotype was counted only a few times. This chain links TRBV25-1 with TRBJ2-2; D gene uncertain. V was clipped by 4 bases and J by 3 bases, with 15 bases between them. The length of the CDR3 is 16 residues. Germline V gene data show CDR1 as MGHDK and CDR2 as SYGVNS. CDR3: CASSGRTRAYTGELFF. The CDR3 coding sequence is TGTGCCAGCAGTGGTAGGACCAGAGCCTACACCGGGGAGCTGTTTTTT.

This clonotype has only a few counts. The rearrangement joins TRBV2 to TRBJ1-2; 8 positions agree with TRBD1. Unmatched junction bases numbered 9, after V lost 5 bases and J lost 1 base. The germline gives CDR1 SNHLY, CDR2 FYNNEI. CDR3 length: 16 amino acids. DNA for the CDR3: TGTGCCAGCAGTCGCGACAGGGGACCTCTTAACTATGGCTACACCTTC. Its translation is CASSRDRGPLNYGYTF. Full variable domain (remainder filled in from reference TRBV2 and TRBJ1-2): EPEVTQTPSHQVTQMGQEVILRCVPISNHLYFYWYRQILGQKVEFLVSFYNNEISEKSEIFDDQFSVERPDGSNFTLKIRSTKLEDSAMYFCASSRDRGPLNYGYTFGSGTRLTVV.

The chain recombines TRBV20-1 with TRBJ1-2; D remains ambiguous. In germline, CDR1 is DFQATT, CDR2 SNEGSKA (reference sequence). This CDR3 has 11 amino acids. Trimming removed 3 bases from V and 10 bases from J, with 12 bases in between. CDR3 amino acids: CSARDGEVYTF. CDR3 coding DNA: TGCAGTGCTAGGGACGGGGAGGTCTACACCTTC.